What follows are 16 T cell receptor beta chains derived from one specimen sequenced in a study of blood T cell repertoires in COVID-19. Using immunoSEQ multiplex PCR, the repertoire was profiled, and TCRdb retains in-frame clones only, with some absent. The table shows about 240,000 clones, with about 80% occurring only once. Sequenced material: peripheral blood. Source of these receptors: an elderly woman with acute or convalescent COVID-19.

The chain employs TRBV28 and TRBJ2-1; the match to TRBD1 covers 7 bases. J lost 7 bases, V lost 2 bases, and 2 bases had no gene match. The CDR3 is 13 amino acids. CDR1 and CDR2 (germline): MDHEN, SYDVKM. DNA for the CDR3: TGTGCCAGCAGTTTACAGGGGGTTAATGAGCAGTTCTTC. Encoded protein: CASSLQGVNEQFF.

Turning to this clone: The sample contains more than one DNA sequence encoding this CDR3. This chain links TRBV7-9 with TRBJ1-3; D may be TRBD1 (6 bases). The ends were cut back, 5 bases at V and 0 bases at J, with 8 bases in the middle. The CDR3 is made up of 14 amino acids. Germline V gives CDR1 SEHNR, CDR2 FQNEAQ (reference sequence). In DNA form, the CDR3 reads TGTGCCAGCAGCGAGACAGGCTCTGGAAACACCATATATTTT. Protein product: CASSETGSGNTIYF.

This sequence joins TRBV28 and TRBJ1-4, with 8 nucleotides matching TRBD1. Trimming took 7 bases from V and 2 from J; bases not matched to a gene: 6. This CDR3 region has 15 residues. Germline V CDR1 and CDR2: MDHEN, SYDVKM. The CDR3 nucleotides read TGTGCCAGCAAACATTCAGGGGGCACTAATGAAAAACTGTTTTTT. Its protein is CASKHSGGTNEKLFF.

V and J are TRBV3-1 (or the pseudogene TRBV3-2) and TRBJ1-1, with 7 bases lining up with TRBD1. With 4 bases clipped from V and 9 bases from J, the junction kept 5 bases outside the gene matches. CDR3 length equals 12 residues. Germline-derived CDR1 and CDR2 are LGHDT and YNNKEL (reference sequence). Written as DNA, the CDR3 is TGTGCCAGCAGCCCGAGGACAGGCAAAGCTTTCTTT. It is translated as CASSPRTGKAFF.

This chain joins TRBV3-1 (or the pseudogene TRBV3-2) and TRBJ1-5; possibly TRBD1 for D (6 bases). This CDR3 contains 14 residues. Germline V lookup: CDR1 LGHDT, CDR2 YNNKEL (reference sequence). The germline V and J ends were trimmed by 4 bases and 6 bases, with 13 bases remaining between them. CDR3: CASSPGGAGQPQHF. The CDR3 bases are TGTGCCAGCAGCCCGGGGGGCGCGGGTCAGCCCCAGCATTTT.

The V call is TRBV7-2, the J call TRBJ1-6; 7 bases map to TRBD1. V was pared by 10 bases and J by 6 bases, with 9 bases of the junction left unmatched. The CDR3 has 14 amino acids. Germline-derived CDR1 and CDR2 are SGHTA and FQGNSA. CDR3 sequence (DNA): TGTGCCACCTCCGGGGCAGGGGGTAATTCACCCCTCCACTTT. Protein product: CATSGAGGNSPLHF.

The rearrangement uses TRBV5-6 and TRBJ2-1, with 7 bases aligning to TRBD1. The CDR3 loop spans 16 amino acids. Germline V CDR1 and CDR2: SGHDT, YYEEEE. V dropped 2 bases and J dropped 4; count of bases not matched to a gene: 9. This CDR3 reads CASSFHDRAIYNEQFF. The CDR3 region has the DNA TGTGCCAGCAGCTTTCACGACAGGGCTATATACAATGAGCAGTTCTTC.

The CDR3 loop reads CASSRPLGIGAYEQYF. In DNA, the CDR3 is TGTGCCAGCAGCAGACCCCTAGGAATCGGGGCCTACGAGCAGTACTTC. V and J are TRBV3-1 (or the pseudogene TRBV3-2) and TRBJ2-7; tentative D call: TRBD2 (5 bases). Trimming took off 5 bases at V and 2 bases at J, with 19 bases between the two ends. The CDR3 length is 16 residues. The germline V gene has CDR1 LGHDT and CDR2 YNNKEL (reference sequence).

This clone was counted a few times. The V and J genes are TRBV11-3 and TRBJ2-2, with D hard to call. The CDR3 is 13 amino acids. V was cut by 2 bases and J by 1 base, with 2 bases left in between. CDR1 and CDR2 (germline): SGHNT, YENEEA. The CDR3 loop reads CASSLRNTGELFF. CDR3 DNA sequence: TGTGCCAGCAGCTTACGGAACACCGGGGAGCTGTTTTTT.

This clone has just one count. The V gene is TRBV7-2, the J gene TRBJ2-3; D remains unclear. Trimming pared 0 bases from V and 0 bases from J, leaving 4 bases between. CDR3 length: 14 amino acids. Germline V lookup: CDR1 SGHTA, CDR2 FQGNSA. The chain's CDR3 is CASSLARSTDTQYF. The CDR3 DNA reads TGTGCCAGCAGCTTAGCCCGGAGCACAGATACGCAGTATTTT. Using reference TRBV7-2 and TRBJ2-3 for the parts outside the CDR3, the full variable domain is GAGVSQSPSNKVTEKGKDVELRCDPISGHTALYWYRQSLGQGLEFLIYFQGNSAPDKSGLPSDRFSAERTGGSVSTLTIQRTQQEDSAVYLCASSLARSTDTQYFGPGTRLTVL.

The rearrangement links TRBV2 to TRBJ2-1; a possible D gene is TRBD2 (6 bases). V was shortened by 4 bases and J by 4 bases, with 17 bases between the two germline ends. CDR1 and CDR2 from the germline V gene are SNHLY and FYNNEI. This CDR3 is built from 16 residues. The CDR3: CASSVRGLARYNEQFF. Written as DNA, the CDR3 is TGTGCCAGCAGTGTTCGAGGGCTAGCGCGGTACAATGAGCAGTTCTTC.

CDR3 DNA sequence: TGTGCCAGCAGCGAGACTGGTACAATGGGGCAGTTCTTC. Its protein product is CASSETGTMGQFF. This rearrangement joins TRBV4-2 to TRBJ2-1; D unresolved. V lost 5 bases to trimming and J lost 12 bases, with 17 bases between them. The CDR3 has 13 amino acids. The germline CDR1 and CDR2 sequences are LGHNA and YNFKEQ.

This chain connects TRBV5-6 to TRBJ2-1, with TRBD1 matching 9 bases. The CDR3 runs 15 residues. Germline V lookup: CDR1 SGHDT, CDR2 YYEEEE. V gave up 4 bases and J gave up 5 bases; unmatched junction bases: 7. The CDR3 region is CASSPRRDRDNEQFF. In DNA, the CDR3 is TGTGCCAGCAGCCCAAGACGGGACAGGGACAATGAGCAGTTCTTC.

The rearrangement uses TRBV18 and TRBJ1-2; 7 bases line up with TRBD1. This CDR3 region has 15 residues. Germline CDR1 and CDR2: KGHSH and LQKENI. Unmatched junction bases numbered 4, after V lost 1 base and J lost 2 bases. CDR3 loop: CASSPQGAPNYGYTF. The CDR3 region has the DNA TGTGCCAGCTCACCACAGGGGGCTCCCAACTATGGCTACACCTTC.

The chain joins TRBV7-2 to TRBJ2-1, with 9 nucleotides matching TRBD2. The ends lost 2 bases at V and 8 bases at J; junction bases unmatched: 4. The CDR3 covers 14 residues. Germline CDR1 SGHTA, CDR2 FQGNSA. Here the CDR3 reads CASSLTSGHHEQFF. In DNA form, the CDR3 reads TGTGCCAGCAGCTTAACTAGCGGGCATCATGAGCAGTTCTTC.

This clone was seen just once. The gene calls are TRBV6-1 and TRBJ2-1; TRBD2 matches 9 bases. Germline V gene sequence: CDR1 MNHNS, CDR2 SASEGT. V lost 1 base to trimming and J lost 8 bases; unmatched junction nucleotides: 12. The CDR3 has 17 residues. The CDR3 region has the DNA TGTGCCAGCAGTGAAGTACTCTGGGCTAGCGGGGACGATGAGCAGTTCTTC. It translates to CASSEVLWASGDDEQFF.